These T cell receptor beta chains were read from a single sample in a study of blood T cell repertoires in COVID-19. Assay used: immunoSEQ multiplex PCR; TCRdb lists only in-frame clones, some missing. The data show roughly 200,000 clones, with roughly 87% seen just once and 12% held by the top ten. Input material: peripheral blood. The source is a woman under 30 who had recovered from COVID-19. Both conserved end residues are part of each CDR3.

j_call v_call cdr3_length cdr3_aa
TRBJ2-3 TRBV27 15 CASSPFQRSTDTQYF
TRBJ2-3 TRBV6-5 14 CASSSSGFTDTQYF
TRBJ1-6 TRBV19 14 CASKRTADNSPLHF
TRBJ2-3 TRBV30 13 CAWNVVGRDTQYF
TRBJ2-1 TRBV19 16 CASSIDSGKAYNEQFF
TRBJ2-5 TRBV29-1 13 CSVDGTAGETQYF
TRBJ2-3 TRBV6-5 13 CASSYPTGNTQYF
TRBJ1-5 TRBV9 15 CASSVEGQGNQPQHF
TRBJ1-1 TRBV7-2 17 CASSLGLRGPVSAEAFF
TRBJ1-5 TRBV6-1 16 CASSERTGRGNQPQHF
TRBJ1-1 TRBV13 14 CASSPRLASSEAFF
TRBJ1-6 TRBV11-2 14 CASKGGEKDSPLHF
TRBJ1-1 TRBV6-5 14 CATARRRGGTEAFF
TRBJ2-3 TRBV11-3 13 CASSSTSGRFGYF
TRBJ2-7 TRBV7-6 15 CASSLRLAGSYEQYF
TRBJ2-7 TRBV18 15 CASSPLTGAGNEQYF
TRBJ1-2 TRBV24-1 14 CATSGADSIGGYTF
TRBJ2-7 TRBV7-3 13 CASSLTGVREQYF
TRBJ2-1 TRBV6-1 19 CASSEDPAGVGISYNEQFF
TRBJ1-2 TRBV20-1 10 CSARSGGYTF
TRBJ2-1 TRBV18 18 CASSPPSVLVGLDNEQFF
TRBJ2-6 TRBV9 16 CASSEDSWTGANVLTF
TRBJ2-7 TRBV5-1 15 CASSPGVMGSYEQYF
TRBJ2-1 TRBV25-1 15 CASSAGTGSYNEQFF
TRBJ2-1 TRBV19 13 CASSLQGSNEQFF
TRBJ1-5 TRBV6-5 14 CASRVTVSNQPQHF
TRBJ2-7 TRBV4-1 13 CASSQDRAYEQYF
TRBJ2-7 TRBV2 13 CATSDGSSYEQYF